This T cell receptor beta chain was obtained from a study of blood T cells in healthy people across ages. Germline lookup yields CDR1 MNHEY and CDR2 SMNVEV (reference sequence). The CDR3 totals 15 residues. The V and J ends lost 5 bases and 2 bases, in that order; junction bases with no gene match: 4. PCR was performed a second time for about 6 to 12 cycles using a sample-barcoded 5' primer and a J-beta primer mix. Through a template-switch adaptor with 12 random nucleotides, each cDNA molecule received a tag. TCRdb passed the 5' RACE reads through MiXCR, listing each CDR3 protein once. The data show approximately 800,000 distinct CDR3 sequences, 50% to 65% seen once.

V is TRBV27 and J is TRBJ2-1, with 9 nucleotides matching TRBD1. The TCR was taken from an elderly man in good health. The sequenced material came from blood. In nucleotides, the CDR3 is TGTGCCAGCAGTACACAGGGGGCCCCCTACAATGAGCAGTTCTTC. Residues: CASSTQGAPYNEQFF.